This T cell receptor beta chain was sequenced in a study of blood T cell repertoires in COVID-19 (TCRdb year 2020). Some background on the complete study: Samples covering the acute and convalescent phases of COVID-19 were provided by collaborators in the United States, Italy and Spain. A de-identified subject ID, COVID-19 status, age in years and sex were almost always included in the sample metadata. The dataset comprised deeply sampled blood TCRbeta repertoires from subjects exposed to, actively infected with, or recovered from COVID-19. Where available, HLA class I and class II types were taken from metadata supplied by the sample provider and were not determined by assay-based typing. The repertoires were released in a freely available public database intended as a resource for research on the immune response to SARS-CoV-2. The samples were drawn from the first 160 participants of the ongoing ImmuneRACE study and from 1,254 subjects provided by 6 global collaborators. The prospective study material was composed of cDNA or gDNA derived from T cells, B-cell-depleted T cells, or PBMCs.

On the study overall, not on this receptor specifically: The quantity of clinical and demographic metadata differed by source and by participant and was supplied without curation.

One collaborating source in Seattle enrolled patients during active infection and followed them longitudinally through the course of disease. Each collaborating institution followed its own protocols to collect whole blood in K2EDTA tubes. Collaborator samples were shipped for TCRbeta analysis as frozen whole blood, isolated PBMCs, or DNA extracted from either sample type. From the germline V gene (reference sequence), CDR1 is MNHNY and CDR2 is SVGAGI. The cysteine opens and the phenylalanine closes a CDR3 of 14 amino acids. The retained sequence is limited to the CDR3, 42 bases, with the frame set at the first base. After removal of 2 bases from V and 5 bases from J, the junction retains 1 base not matched to a gene. TCRbeta CDR3 regions were amplified from genomic DNA by means of the immunoSEQ Assay, a bias-controlled multiplex PCR. Under the source paper's analysis protocol: Within the assay, amplification of reference gene primers was used to estimate how many nucleated cells each sample contained. Sequence reads were collapsed and filtered to measure the absolute abundance of every unique TCRbeta CDR3 rearrangement. For each sample, productive Simpson clonality was calculated as the square root of Simpson's diversity index across productive rearrangements. TCRdb took over this immuneACCESS table, retaining in-frame rearrangements with V and J assigned. Such tables are incomplete; in checked studies, under half of the missing clones stem from an unresolved V gene, and the remainder is unexplained. V and J calls and clone size are as listed in that table; D and trimming were resolved from the DNA. The sample table contains under 450,000 clones; only one count was recorded for more than 70% of them. The ten top clones hold approximately 12% of the sample.

This clone was seen once. Its antigen is not yet known. Base qualities are not recorded, but no much larger clone differs from it by a single base. Input material: peripheral blood. This TCR came from a woman aged 45 to 65 with COVID-19, enrolled during active disease. The sequence is built from TRBV6-6 and TRBJ2-3; the junction holds 10 bases that match TRBD2. The nucleotides are TGTGCCAGCAGTTACACTAGCGGGGAAGATACGCAGTATTTT. It is translated as CASSYTSGEDTQYF.